Sequencing of this TCR beta chain was carried out in a study of cytomegalovirus exposure and HLA in healthy donors. This clone was found a few times. Germline V lookup: CDR1 WSHSY, CDR2 SAAADI. The CDR3 covers 10 residues. J was trimmed by 13 bases and V by 8 bases; bases with no gene match: 3. The PCR contained 60 Vbeta and 13 Jbeta primers. Using immunoSEQ multiplex PCR, the repertoire was profiled, and TCRdb retains in-frame clones only, with some absent. The data show 160,000 or so clones, less than 80% seen once. The clonotype was recovered from a middle-aged man in good health and CMV-seronegative. The chain recombines TRBV10-2 with TRBJ2-7, with 12 nucleotides matching TRBD2. The specimen was PBMCs. In DNA form, the CDR3 reads TGCGCCAGCTGGACTAGCGGGACCTACTTC. Protein sequence: CASWTSGTYF.